The 31 T cell receptor beta chains below come from one sample, sequenced in a study of blood T cell repertoires in COVID-19. Libraries were prepared by immunoSEQ multiplex PCR; TCRdb keeps only in-frame clonotypes and omits some of them. The sample gives around 90,000 clones, approximately 80% of which show up once; 15% to 20% is in the top ten. The specimen sequenced was peripheral blood. All receptors derive from a human donor in a cohort sampled during active COVID-19.

This clone was detected a few times. This sequence joins TRBV2 and TRBJ2-1; weak D call: TRBD2 (5 bases). Germline V gene sequence: CDR1 SNHLY, CDR2 FYNNEI. This CDR3 has 11 residues. V was clipped by 7 bases and J by 13 bases, with 14 bases between them. The CDR3 sequence is CASTLEVHQFF. The CDR3, as DNA: TGTGCCAGCACGTTGGAGGTCCATCAGTTCTTC.

This clone turned up a few times. The chain couples TRBV6-5 to TRBJ1-1; TRBD1 matches at 8 bases. Trimming cost V 7 bases and J 5 bases; bases outside gene matches: 9. This CDR3 has 14 amino acids. Germline CDR1 is MNHEY and CDR2 is SVGAGI. CDR3 loop: CASNPTGAVTEAFF. In DNA form, the CDR3 reads TGTGCCAGCAATCCGACAGGGGCTGTGACTGAAGCTTTCTTT.

V and J are TRBV7-9 and TRBJ1-1, with D hard to call. This CDR3 is built from 13 residues. Trimming stripped 1 base from V and 4 bases from J, with 7 bases between. CDR1 SEHNR and CDR2 FQNEAQ come from the germline V gene (reference sequence). The CDR3 sequence: CASSLEQTTEAFF. The CDR3, as DNA: TGTGCCAGCAGCTTAGAACAGACCACTGAAGCTTTCTTT.

V and J are TRBV2 and TRBJ1-5; no reliable D call. The V and J ends lost 3 bases and 6 bases respectively, with 12 bases between them. Germline CDR1 and CDR2: SNHLY and FYNNEI. The CDR3 is made up of 14 amino acids. CDR3: CASSDGTAFQPQHF. CDR3 DNA sequence: TGTGCCAGCAGTGATGGTACAGCTTTTCAGCCCCAGCATTTT. The full variable domain, its missing parts supplied by reference TRBV2 and TRBJ1-5, is EPEVTQTPSHQVTQMGQEVILRCVPISNHLYFYWYRQILGQKVEFLVSFYNNEISEKSEIFDDQFSVERPDGSNFTLKIRSTKLEDSAMYFCASSDGTAFQPQHFGDGTRLSIL.

The genes are TRBV2 and TRBJ2-3; tentative D call: TRBD2 (6 bases). Germline CDR1 reads SNHLY; CDR2 reads FYNNEI. Trimming shortened V by 8 bases and J by 2 bases, and 11 bases separated the two germline ends. CDR3 length equals 13 residues. CDR3 protein: CASRREITDTQYF. The CDR3 DNA follows: TGTGCCAGCCGGAGGGAGATCACAGATACGCAGTATTTT.

The V call is TRBV10-3, the J call TRBJ2-2; D is uncertain. This CDR3 has 12 residues. In germline, CDR1 is ENHRY, CDR2 SYGVKD. Trimming removed 6 bases at V and 1 base at J, with 3 bases between. The DNA for the CDR3 is TGTGCCATCAGCAGGAACACCGGGGAGCTGTTTTTT. Its translation: CAISRNTGELFF.

J is TRBJ2-2 and V is TRBV5-4, with D possibly being TRBD2 (7 bases). The CDR3 consists of 15 residues. V lost 1 base and J 7 bases, leaving 14 bases between the germline ends. Germline assignment: CDR1 SGHNT and CDR2 YYREEE (reference sequence). CDR3 nucleotide sequence: TGTGCCAGCAGCTTGTCCGGGGGGCGCGGCGGGGAGCTGTTTTTT. Its translation is CASSLSGGRGGELFF.

The chain combines TRBV3-1 (or the pseudogene TRBV3-2) with TRBJ1-2; D not certain. V gave up 1 base and J gave up 0 bases, with 15 bases separating them. CDR1 and CDR2 from the germline V gene are LGHDT and YNNKEL (reference sequence). CDR3 length: 17 amino acids. As DNA, the CDR3 is TGTGCCAGCAGCCAAGTAAGGCGGAGGGAAGCTAACTATGGCTACACCTTC. This sequence encodes CASSQVRRREANYGYTF.

This chain connects TRBV19 to TRBJ1-1; 10 bases are shared with TRBD1. After removal of 8 bases from V and 3 bases from J, the junction contained 9 bases not matched to a gene. Germline V gene sequence: CDR1 LNHDA, CDR2 SQIVND (reference sequence). The CDR3 runs 15 residues. CDR3 protein: CASGRQGAGDTEAFF. In DNA form, the CDR3 reads TGTGCCAGTGGCCGACAGGGGGCTGGGGACACTGAAGCTTTCTTT. The entire variable domain, with the rest obtained from reference TRBV19 and TRBJ1-1, is as follows: DGGITQSPKYLFRKEGQNVTLSCEQNLNHDAMYWYRQDPGQGLRLIYYSQIVNDFQKGDIAEGYSVSREKKESFPLTVTSAQKNPTAFYLCASGRQGAGDTEAFFGQGTRLTVV.

The chain joins TRBV7-2 to TRBJ2-7, with 10 bases that match TRBD2. Trimming cost V 5 bases and J 1 base; bases outside gene matches: 8. The CDR3 consists of 16 residues. CDR1 SGHTA and CDR2 FQGNSA come from the germline V gene. The CDR3 loop reads CASSGASGRGSYEQYF. DNA of the CDR3: TGTGCCAGCAGCGGAGCTAGCGGGAGAGGATCCTACGAGCAGTACTTC.

The gene calls are TRBV18 and TRBJ2-7, with 8 bases aligning to TRBD2. The V segment lost 3 bases and the J segment 6 bases; nucleotides outside the gene matches: 7. CDR1 and CDR2 (germline): KGHSH, LQKENI. The CDR3 is 14 amino acids. The CDR3 is CASSPGLGVGEQYF. CDR3 sequence (DNA): TGTGCCAGCTCACCGGGACTAGGGGTGGGCGAGCAGTACTTC. The whole variable domain, remainder taken from reference TRBV18 and TRBJ2-7, is NAGVMQNPRHLVRRRGQEARLRCSPMKGHSHVYWYRQLPEEGLKFMVYLQKENIIDESGMPKERFSAEFPKEGPSILRIQQVVRGDSAAYFCASSPGLGVGEQYFGPGTRLTVT.

The chain recombines TRBV5-1 with TRBJ2-6; 15 bases fit TRBD2. CDR3 size: 22 residues. J lost 4 bases, V lost 3 bases, and 17 bases had no gene match. Germline assignment: CDR1 SGHRS and CDR2 YFSETQ. Here the CDR3 reads CASSWTDRTSGRARSGANVLTF. The DNA for the CDR3 is TGCGCCAGCAGCTGGACAGACCGGACTAGCGGGAGGGCCAGGTCGGGGGCCAACGTCCTGACTTTC.

With respect to this clone: The junction does not match germline at one end; this may be a read error. V gene TRBV6-5 combines with J gene TRBJ2-7; D might be TRBD2 (5 bases). The germline CDR1 and CDR2 sequences are MNHEY and SVGAGI. This CDR3 has 12 residues. The CDR3 bases are TGTGCCTGCAGCAAGGGAGTGGGCGAGCAGTACTTC. Its translation is CACSKGVGEQYF.

The chain is built from TRBV6-6 and TRBJ2-1; no firm D call. V lost 0 bases and J lost 7, with 13 bases in between. Per the germline V gene, CDR1 is MNHNY and CDR2 is SVGAGI (reference sequence). The CDR3 is 15 residues long. The CDR3 region is CASSYSSEPGNEQFF. The CDR3 nucleotides are TGTGCCAGCAGTTACTCGAGCGAGCCTGGGAATGAGCAGTTCTTC.

This clone came up a few times. The chain recombines TRBV6-5 with TRBJ2-7; TRBD1 matches 7 bases. Germline V CDR1 and CDR2: MNHEY, SVGAGI. The V and J ends lost 6 bases and 2 bases, in that order; junction bases with no gene match: 7. This CDR3 region has 14 residues. CDR3 in DNA: TGTGCCAGCAGCCCCCCGGACAGGCCCTACGAGCAGTACTTC. Translation: CASSPPDRPYEQYF.

This clone has only one observation. V gene TRBV28 combines with J gene TRBJ2-5; 8 bases map to TRBD2. Trimming cost V 4 bases and J 3 bases; bases outside gene matches: 13. The CDR3 loop spans 17 amino acids. Germline CDR1 reads MDHEN; CDR2 reads SYDVKM. CDR3 sequence reads: CASSSPRAGRAEETQYF. The CDR3, as DNA: TGTGCCAGCAGTTCCCCTAGGGCCGGGAGGGCGGAAGAGACCCAGTACTTC.

The chain couples TRBV19 to TRBJ2-1, with D possibly matching TRBD2 (5 bases). The V end was cut by 4 bases, the J end by 4 bases, with 14 bases between. CDR3 length equals 15 residues. Germline V lookup: CDR1 LNHDA, CDR2 SQIVND (reference sequence). CDR3: CASSTQGLVYNEQFF. CDR3 nucleotides: TGTGCCAGTAGTACCCAAGGACTGGTATACAATGAGCAGTTCTTC. Supplemented by reference TRBV19 and TRBJ2-1, the full variable domain reads DGGITQSPKYLFRKEGQNVTLSCEQNLNHDAMYWYRQDPGQGLRLIYYSQIVNDFQKGDIAEGYSVSREKKESFPLTVTSAQKNPTAFYLCASSTQGLVYNEQFFGPGTRLTVL.

The V call is TRBV6-9, the J call TRBJ2-7; D is possibly TRBD2 (6 bases). Per germline, CDR1 MNHGY and CDR2 SVAAGI. The V end lost 6 bases, the J end lost 0 bases, and 12 bases lay between the germline ends. The CDR3 runs to 14 residues. The chain's CDR3 is CASRRRGSSYEQYF. DNA of the CDR3: TGTGCCAGCAGGAGGCGGGGTAGCTCCTACGAGCAGTACTTC.

A note on this clone: The junction departs from germline at one end; a sequencing error may be responsible. V and J are TRBV18 and TRBJ1-2, with D possibly TRBD1 on 6 matching bases. CDR3 length: 13 amino acids. Per germline, CDR1 KGHSH and CDR2 LQKENI. The CDR3 sequence is CANSPVRGYGYTF. CDR3 in DNA: TGTGCCAACTCACCGGTCAGGGGCTATGGCTACACCTTC. The variable domain in full, with the rest retrieved from reference TRBV18 and TRBJ1-2, is NAGVMQNPRHLVRRRGQEARLRCSPMKGHSHVYWYRQLPEEGLKFMVYLQKENIIDESGMPKERFSAEFPKEGPSILRIQQVVRGDSAAYFCANSPVRGYGYTFGSGTRLTVV.

The V gene is TRBV15, the J gene TRBJ2-7; TRBD1 agrees at 9 bases. CDR1 and CDR2 (germline): LNHNV, YYDKDF (reference sequence). The CDR3 extends over 13 amino acids. The trim removed 9 bases at V and 5 bases at J, leaving 8 bases unmatched. For the CDR3, the DNA is TGTGCCACACAAACAGGGGGCAAGGACGAGCAGTACTTC. It yields the protein CATQTGGKDEQYF.

As DNA, the CDR3 is TGTGCCAGCAGCAAGGGACAGGGGCATTACACCTTC. This gives the protein CASSKGQGHYTF. The chain uses TRBV7-3 and TRBJ1-2; 10 nucleotides agree with TRBD1. The V gene end was trimmed by 5 bases and the J gene end by 11 bases; junction bases not matched to a gene: 5. Germline loops: CDR1 SGHTA, CDR2 FQGTGA. This CDR3 is 12 amino acids long. The whole variable domain, filled in from reference TRBV7-3 and TRBJ1-2, reads GAGVSQTPSNKVTEKGKYVELRCDPISGHTALYWYRQSLGQGPEFLIYFQGTGAADDSGLPNDRFFAVRPEGSVSTLKIQRTERGDSAVYLCASSKGQGHYTFGSGTRLTVV.

The rearrangement links TRBV3-1 (or the pseudogene TRBV3-2) to TRBJ1-3; D not resolved. CDR3 size: 13 residues. The V end was cut by 4 bases, the J end by 0 bases, with 4 bases between. CDR1 LGHDT and CDR2 YNNKEL come from the germline V gene (reference sequence). The CDR3 loop reads CASSLSSGNTIYF. The CDR3, as DNA: TGTGCCAGCAGCCTCAGCTCTGGAAACACCATATATTTT.

This chain connects TRBV28 to TRBJ2-7; D is ambiguous. CDR1 is MDHEN, CDR2 SYDVKM, per germline. The CDR3 is made up of 13 amino acids. V shed 6 bases and J shed 6 bases, with 15 bases lying between them. The CDR3 bases are TGTGCCAGCAGCCCCCCCCGAGGCACCGAGCAGTACTTC. Protein product: CASSPPRGTEQYF.

The chain joins TRBV28 to TRBJ2-7, with 8 positions matching TRBD2. J gave up 1 base and V 10 bases, and 6 bases lay outside the gene matches. The CDR3 has 13 amino acids. Germline V CDR1 and CDR2: MDHEN, SYDVKM. The DNA for the CDR3 is TGTGCCATCCAACTAGCGGATTCCTACGAGCAGTACTTC. Translated: CAIQLADSYEQYF.

V is TRBV11-2 and J is TRBJ2-5, with 8 bases fitting TRBD2. V lost 0 bases to trimming and J lost 5 bases; unmatched junction nucleotides: 14. Germline values: CDR1 SGHAT, CDR2 FQNNGV. This CDR3 is built from 18 residues. The CDR3 sequence: CASSLDRWKLADGETQYF. The CDR3 coding sequence is TGTGCCAGCAGCTTAGATCGGTGGAAACTAGCGGATGGGGAGACCCAGTACTTC.

The chain combines TRBV3-1 (or the pseudogene TRBV3-2) with TRBJ2-7, with D possibly matching TRBD2 (5 bases). Germline CDR1 and CDR2: LGHDT and YNNKEL (reference sequence). Trimming removed 2 bases at V and 3 bases at J, with 14 bases between. The CDR3 is made up of 15 amino acids. The CDR3 region has the DNA TGTGCCAGCAGCCAACCCACGGGATATAGCTACGAGCAGTACTTC. Translation: CASSQPTGYSYEQYF.

The CDR3 region is CASSLWRAAFF. CDR3 DNA: TGTGCCAGCAGCTTATGGAGGGCCGCTTTCTTT. The chain has TRBV11-2 and TRBJ1-1; no firm D call. CDR1 is SGHAT, CDR2 FQNNGV, per germline. Trimming took 2 bases from V and 11 from J, leaving 9 bases between them. CDR3 length: 11 residues.

This chain links TRBV19 with TRBJ1-2; 9 bases fit TRBD1. Germline assignment: CDR1 LNHDA and CDR2 SQIVND (reference sequence). J was trimmed by 4 bases and V by 10 bases; bases with no gene match: 7. The CDR3 extends over 13 amino acids. Here the CDR3 reads CATSDRGFYGYTF. The CDR3 coding sequence is TGTGCCACCTCGGACAGGGGTTTCTATGGCTACACCTTC.

The rearrangement joins TRBV3-1 (or the pseudogene TRBV3-2) to TRBJ1-6; D is undetermined. The germline gives CDR1 LGHDT, CDR2 YNNKEL (reference sequence). Deletions cut 1 base from V and 10 bases from J, with 14 bases between. This CDR3 region has 15 residues. CDR3 residues: CASSQAIAGLSPLHF. DNA of the CDR3: TGTGCCAGCAGCCAAGCGATCGCAGGTTTATCACCCCTCCACTTT.

CDR3 sequence reads: CASSQGGQGREKTQYF. The CDR3 region has the DNA TGTGCCAGCAGCCAAGGGGGACAGGGGAGAGAAAAGACCCAGTACTTC. V is TRBV3-1 (or the pseudogene TRBV3-2) and J is TRBJ2-5, with TRBD1 matching over 10 bases. J lost 6 bases, V lost 1 base, and 8 bases had no gene match. The CDR3 runs 16 residues. Germline V CDR1 and CDR2: LGHDT, YNNKEL (reference sequence).

The chain has TRBV30 and TRBJ2-7; 9 bases line up with TRBD1. Trimming cost V 2 bases and J 5 bases; bases outside gene matches: 10. Looked up from germline, CDR1 is GTSNPN and CDR2 is SVGIG (reference sequence). This CDR3 contains 15 residues. The CDR3 DNA reads TGTGCCTGGAGTTGGCCAGGGACAGGGACGAACGAGCAGTACTTC. Protein sequence: CAWSWPGTGTNEQYF.